The clone carrying this TCR beta chain was detected a few times. The antigen is unknown. This CDR3 region has 14 residues. The germline V gene encodes CDR1 LGHNA and CDR2 YNFKEQ. With 0 bases removed from V and 9 bases from J, the gap between germline ends came to 13 bases. This sample stems from a study of T-cell memory formation after mild COVID-19. Study-level background: TCR clusters mostly belonged to single donors.

Study-level points and caveats: Contracting clones from day 15 to 85 showed balanced CD4/CD8; later expanders favored CD4+. Mainly CM and EM harbored the contracting CD4+ clones; mainly EMRA harbored the CD8+ ones.

5'RACE with constant-segment primers built TCRalpha and TCRbeta cDNA libraries with UMIs. TCRdb used MiXCR to reprocess the 5' RACE reads, holding one entry per CDR3 protein. Of roughly 340,000 distinct CDR3 sequences in the sample, about a sixth were seen once. The V call is TRBV4-2, the J call TRBJ2-3; possibly TRBD1 for D (6 bases). The clonotype originates from a man in his late teens or twenties who had mild COVID-19 (a few samples of this study predate the infection). Cell type and time point are not known. The sample taken for sequencing was PBMCs or a T cell subset sorted from them (not recorded which). The CDR3 is CASSQEHDRRTQYF. The DNA for the CDR3 is TGTGCCAGCAGCCAAGAGCATGACAGGAGAACGCAGTATTTT.